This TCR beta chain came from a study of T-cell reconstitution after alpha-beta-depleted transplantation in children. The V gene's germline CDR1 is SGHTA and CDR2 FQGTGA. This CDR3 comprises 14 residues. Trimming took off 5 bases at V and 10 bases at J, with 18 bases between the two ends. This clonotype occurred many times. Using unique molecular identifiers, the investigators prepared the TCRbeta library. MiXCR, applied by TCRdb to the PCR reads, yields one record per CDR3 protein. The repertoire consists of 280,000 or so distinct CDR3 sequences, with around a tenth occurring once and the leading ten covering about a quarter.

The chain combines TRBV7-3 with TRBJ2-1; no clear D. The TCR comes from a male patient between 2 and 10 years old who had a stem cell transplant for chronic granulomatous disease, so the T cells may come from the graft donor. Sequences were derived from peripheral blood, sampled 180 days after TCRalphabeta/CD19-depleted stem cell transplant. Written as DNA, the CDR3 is TGTGCCAGCAGCCGCTCTAGTGGCAATGACGAGCAGTTCTTC. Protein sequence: CASSRSSGNDEQFF.